One and the same sample provided the 12 T cell receptor beta chains below, sequenced in a study of blood T cell repertoires in COVID-19. TCRdb's copy holds only in-frame clones and misses some; the assay was immunoSEQ multiplex PCR. The sample lists 410,000 or so clones; around 86% were seen once. The sequenced sample consisted of peripheral blood. All receptors come from a young woman with active or convalescent COVID-19.

The chain is built from TRBV19 and TRBJ1-2; maybe TRBD1 (6 bases). Trimming left V 5 bases short and J 6 bases short, with 13 bases between. Germline lookup yields CDR1 LNHDA and CDR2 SQIVND (reference sequence). The CDR3 sequence is 13 residues long. CDR3 sequence reads: CASSPGVVDGYTF. The CDR3 nucleotides are TGTGCCAGTAGTCCAGGGGTTGTTGATGGCTACACCTTC.

The chain uses TRBV5-6 and TRBJ1-4; D call uncertain. Trimming removed 1 base from V and 3 bases from J, with 4 bases in between. The CDR3 totals 13 residues. CDR1 and CDR2 from the germline V gene are SGHDT and YYEEEE. Here the CDR3 reads CASSLPSNEKLFF. Written as DNA, the CDR3 is TGTGCCAGCAGCTTGCCCTCTAATGAAAAACTGTTTTTT.

The chain couples TRBV11-2 to TRBJ2-7; TRBD2 agrees at 10 bases. Germline V gene data show CDR1 as SGHAT and CDR2 as FQNNGV. Losses at the gene ends were 7 bases for V and 4 bases for J; bases not matched to a gene: 16. This CDR3 has 17 residues. In DNA, the CDR3 is TGTGCCAGCATCGGAGGGGCTAGCGGGAGTTTGGGGTACGAGCAGTACTTC. Translation: CASIGGASGSLGYEQYF.

The V call is TRBV10-3, the J call TRBJ1-4; a weak D match, TRBD1 (6 bases). Germline values: CDR1 ENHRY, CDR2 SYGVKD. The CDR3 covers 17 residues. With 4 bases removed from V and 5 bases from J, the gap between germline ends came to 20 bases. CDR3 protein: CAISGRQGTTLNEKLFF. CDR3 coding DNA: TGTGCCATCAGTGGAAGGCAGGGGACCACCCTCAATGAAAAACTGTTTTTT.

The V call is TRBV13, the J call TRBJ1-2; 7 positions match TRBD1. This CDR3 is 14 amino acids long. Unmatched junction bases numbered 6, after V lost 1 base and J lost 7 bases. Looked up from germline, CDR1 is PRHDT and CDR2 is FYEKMQ (reference sequence). The CDR3 loop reads CASSLADQGGGYTF. The CDR3 bases are TGTGCCAGCAGCTTAGCCGATCAGGGGGGTGGCTACACCTTC.

This chain's CDR3 is CASSLGGGYTGELFF. The CDR3 DNA reads TGTGCCAGCAGCTTAGGAGGGGGCTACACCGGGGAGCTGTTTTTT. J is TRBJ2-2 and V is TRBV7-9; TRBD1 aligns across 7 bases. CDR1 is SEHNR and CDR2 is FQNEAQ in the germline V gene (reference sequence). V trimming: 1 base; J trimming: 3 bases; junction bases outside the gene matches: 2. The CDR3 is made up of 15 amino acids.

This clone has a handful of counts. The genes are TRBV6-5 and TRBJ1-2; perhaps TRBD1 as D (5 bases). Trimming left V 8 bases short and J 4 bases short, with 17 bases between. CDR3 length: 14 amino acids. The V gene's germline CDR1 is MNHEY and CDR2 SVGAGI. This CDR3 is CASLPGSFSYGYTF. The CDR3 coding sequence is TGTGCCAGCCTCCCAGGGTCATTCAGCTATGGCTACACCTTC.

The J gene is TRBJ1-2, the V gene TRBV6-1, with D possibly being TRBD1 (5 bases). The CDR3 spans 15 residues. V lost 3 bases and J 7 bases, leaving 18 bases between the germline ends. In germline, CDR1 is MNHNS, CDR2 SASEGT. CDR3 nucleotides: TGTGCCAGCAGTGACCGGGGGACGGCAGGGTCTGGCTACACCTTC. It is translated as CASSDRGTAGSGYTF.

The chain couples TRBV27 to TRBJ2-4; 7 nucleotides match TRBD1. The J segment lost 5 bases and the V segment lost 5 bases, leaving 9 bases of the junction unmatched. CDR3 size: 15 residues. Per germline, CDR1 MNHEY and CDR2 SMNVEV (reference sequence). The CDR3 region is CASSGQAVGENIQYF. The CDR3 DNA is TGTGCCAGCAGTGGACAGGCCGTCGGGGAAAACATTCAGTACTTC.

This clone came up a few times. The chain couples TRBV29-1 to TRBJ1-2, with TRBD1 identical over 8 bases. CDR1 is SQVTM, CDR2 ANQGSEA, per germline. The length of the CDR3 is 15 residues. After removal of 2 bases from V and 7 bases from J, the junction contained 12 bases not matched to a gene. DNA of the CDR3: TGCAGCGTTGAATCGGAGGGGCAGGGGGCGCCTGGCTACACCTTC. Protein sequence: CSVESEGQGAPGYTF.

The chain joins TRBV19 to TRBJ1-1; perhaps TRBD1 as D (5 bases). CDR1 is LNHDA, CDR2 SQIVND, per germline (reference sequence). V lost 7 bases and J lost 5, with 17 bases in between. This CDR3 is built from 14 residues. The CDR3 region is CASIPGTGGTEAFF. CDR3 nucleotide sequence: TGTGCCAGTATCCCAGGAACAGGTGGTACTGAAGCTTTCTTT.

This chain uses TRBV19 with TRBJ2-3; 9 nucleotides align to TRBD2. Germline V CDR1 and CDR2: LNHDA, SQIVND (reference sequence). This CDR3 has 13 residues. J was trimmed by 4 bases and V by 8 bases; bases with no gene match: 4. The CDR3 protein is CASRLAASDTQYF. For the CDR3, the DNA is TGTGCCAGTCGACTAGCGGCGTCAGATACGCAGTATTTT.